This T cell receptor (beta chain) was recorded in a study of cytomegalovirus exposure and HLA in healthy donors. Points from the study as a whole: It was about 150 TCR beta chains that were listed as cytomegalovirus-associated. Under in vitro conditions, a few CMV-associated chains were confirmed as specific for CMV antigens.

Germline V CDR1 and CDR2: SGHNT, YYREEE (reference sequence). Trimming shortened V by 4 bases and J by 1 base, and 14 bases separated the two germline ends. CDR3 length: 15 amino acids. With respect to this clone: Its matching antigen is unknown.

Data came from immunoSEQ multiplex PCR; TCRdb stores just in-frame clones and leaves some out. This table holds around 300,000 clones, just over 85% found once. The TCR was taken from a woman aged 18-29 years in good health and CMV-seronegative. Input material: PBMCs. The V and J genes are TRBV5-4 and TRBJ1-1; possible D gene TRBD1, 6 bases. The CDR3 DNA follows: TGTGCCAGCAGCCCACCAGGACAGAGGAACACTGAAGCTTTCTTT. It translates to CASSPPGQRNTEAFF.